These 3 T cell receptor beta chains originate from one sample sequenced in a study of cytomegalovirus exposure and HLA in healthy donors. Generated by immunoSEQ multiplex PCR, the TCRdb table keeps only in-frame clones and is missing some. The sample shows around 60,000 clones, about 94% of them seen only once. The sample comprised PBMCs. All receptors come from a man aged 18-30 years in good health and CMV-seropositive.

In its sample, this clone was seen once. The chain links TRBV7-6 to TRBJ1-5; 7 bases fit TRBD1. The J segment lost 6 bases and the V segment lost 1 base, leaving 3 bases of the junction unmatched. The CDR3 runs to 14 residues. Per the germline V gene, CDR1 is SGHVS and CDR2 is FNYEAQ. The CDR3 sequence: CASSLGAGGQPQHF. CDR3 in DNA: TGTGCCAGCAGCTTAGGGGCAGGGGGTCAGCCCCAGCATTTT.

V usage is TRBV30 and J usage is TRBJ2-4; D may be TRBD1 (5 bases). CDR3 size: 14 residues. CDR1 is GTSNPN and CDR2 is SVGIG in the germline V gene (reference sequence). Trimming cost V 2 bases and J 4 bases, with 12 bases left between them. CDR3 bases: TGTGCCTGGAGTTCCCAGGGTCGAAAAAACATTCAGTACTTC. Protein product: CAWSSQGRKNIQYF.

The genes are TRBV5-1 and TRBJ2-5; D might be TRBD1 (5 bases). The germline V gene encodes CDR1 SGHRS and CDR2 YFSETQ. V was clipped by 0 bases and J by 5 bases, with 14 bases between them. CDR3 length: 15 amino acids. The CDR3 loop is CASSLAQAGSETQYF. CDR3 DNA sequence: TGCGCCAGCAGCTTGGCCCAGGCAGGGTCGGAGACCCAGTACTTC.